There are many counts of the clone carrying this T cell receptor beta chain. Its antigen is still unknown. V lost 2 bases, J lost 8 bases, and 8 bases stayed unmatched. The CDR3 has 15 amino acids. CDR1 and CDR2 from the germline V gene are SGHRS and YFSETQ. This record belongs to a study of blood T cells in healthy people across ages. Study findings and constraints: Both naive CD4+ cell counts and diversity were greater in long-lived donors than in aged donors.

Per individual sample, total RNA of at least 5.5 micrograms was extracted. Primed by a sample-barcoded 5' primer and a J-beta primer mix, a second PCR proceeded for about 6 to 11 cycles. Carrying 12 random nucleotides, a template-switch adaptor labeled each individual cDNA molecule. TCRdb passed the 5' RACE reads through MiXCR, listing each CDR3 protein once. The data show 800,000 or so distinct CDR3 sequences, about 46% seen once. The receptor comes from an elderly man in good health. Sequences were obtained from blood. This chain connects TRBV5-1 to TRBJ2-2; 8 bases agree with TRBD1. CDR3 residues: CASSLQTGAEGELFF. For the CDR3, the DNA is TGCGCCAGCAGCTTACAGACAGGGGCAGAGGGGGAGCTGTTTTTT.